This is a list of T cell receptor beta chains from one sample in a study of beta chain features in type 1 diabetes. Profiling relied on immunoSEQ multiplex PCR, and the TCRdb table lists in-frame clones only, not all of them. The table lists 250,000 to 300,000 clones, roughly an eighth of them singletons. Sequencing input: naive CD4+ T cells from blood. The origin of the receptors is a man between 25 and 39 years old with type 1 diabetes. Each CDR3 is given with its conserved first and last residue. The D gene is left open where the match is weak. Size values are once, few and many counts, or a class for expanded clones, and some rows have none.

abundance,j_gene,d_gene,v_gene,CDR3aa,CDR3nt
few,TRBJ1-2,TRBD1,TRBV14,CASSPRTGGGGYTF,TGTGCCAGCAGCCCCCGGACAGGGGGCGGTGGCTACACCTTC
.,TRBJ1-2,TRBD1,TRBV28,CASRKQGADYGYTF,TGTGCCAGCAGGAAACAGGGGGCTGACTATGGCTACACCTTC
.,TRBJ2-1,TRBD1,TRBV5-6,CASSSTGTAFNEQFF,TGTGCCAGCAGCTCGACCGGGACAGCGTTCAATGAGCAGTTCTTC
.,TRBJ1-5,.,TRBV5-1,CASSPEGDNQPQHF,TGCGCCAGCAGCCCGGAAGGAGACAATCAGCCCCAGCATTTT
.,TRBJ2-1,TRBD2,TRBV29-1,CSVEEGRGSSYNEQFF,TGCAGCGTTGAGGAGGGTCGCGGGAGCTCCTACAATGAGCAGTTCTTC
.,TRBJ2-1,TRBD2,TRBV7-3,CASSRTGTSGRNEQFF,TGTGCCAGCAGCCGAACCGGGACTAGCGGGAGAAATGAGCAGTTCTTC
.,TRBJ1-4,.,TRBV6-5,CASSSAGPRDYEKLFF,TGTGCCAGCAGTTCAGCAGGGCCACGGGACTATGAAAAACTGTTTTTT
few,TRBJ2-5,.,TRBV29-1,CSVGGLGETQYF,TGCAGCGTTGGAGGGCTCGGAGAGACCCAGTACTTC
few,TRBJ2-3,.,TRBV7-9,CASSFDAGTDTQYF,TGTGCCAGCAGCTTCGACGCGGGCACAGATACGCAGTATTTT
.,TRBJ2-3,.,TRBV9,CASSPPFSGRSTDTQYF,TGTGCCAGCAGCCCCCCCTTTTCGGGAAGAAGCACAGATACGCAGTATTTT
few,TRBJ2-1,.,TRBV6-1,CASSESAEVSYNEQFF,TGTGCCAGCAGTGAATCGGCGGAGGTCTCCTACAATGAGCAGTTCTTC
few,TRBJ2-3,.,TRBV4-2,CASSQVVIVSTDTQYF,TGTGCCAGCAGCCAAGTTGTAATAGTAAGCACAGATACGCAGTATTTT
.,TRBJ2-1,TRBD1,TRBV14,CASSLSGTAFSEQFF,TGTGCCAGCAGCCTTTCCGGGACAGCGTTTAGCGAGCAGTTCTTC
few,TRBJ2-3,TRBD1,TRBV18,CASLPAGGNTDTQYF,TGTGCCAGCCTCCCGGCAGGGGGCAACACAGATACGCAGTATTTT
.,TRBJ2-1,.,TRBV2,CASSEGGPRKDEQFF,TGTGCCAGCAGCGAGGGAGGACCGCGTAAGGATGAGCAGTTCTTC
few,TRBJ2-1,TRBD1,TRBV28,CASSPDRVRYNEQFF,TGTGCCAGCAGCCCCGACAGGGTCCGCTACAATGAGCAGTTCTTC
few,TRBJ2-5,TRBD2,TRBV5-1,CASSLGLAGVYGETQYF,TGCGCCAGCAGCTTAGGACTAGCGGGAGTATACGGAGAGACCCAGTACTTC
.,TRBJ2-1,TRBD1,TRBV5-1,CASSPTGGTYNEQFF,TGCGCCAGCAGCCCGACAGGGGGAACCTACAATGAGCAGTTCTTC
.,TRBJ2-6,.,TRBV25-1,CASSEWAVGANVLTF,TGTGCCAGCAGTGAATGGGCCGTTGGGGCCAACGTCCTGACTTTC
.,TRBJ2-1,.,TRBV4-1,CASSPHRVDNEQFF,TGCGCCAGCAGCCCGCACAGGGTGGACAATGAGCAGTTCTTC
.,TRBJ2-7,.,TRBV28,CASSPWEPERVHEQYF,TGTGCCAGCAGTCCATGGGAACCAGAGCGGGTCCACGAGCAGTACTTC
.,TRBJ2-2,TRBD1,TRBV27,CASSAPPGQATNTGELFF,TGTGCCAGCAGTGCACCTCCGGGACAGGCGACGAACACCGGGGAGCTGTTTTTT
.,TRBJ1-2,.,TRBV14,CASSLNRDINYGYTF,TGTGCCAGCAGCTTGAACCGGGATATAAACTATGGCTACACCTTC
.,TRBJ2-1,.,TRBV7-2,CASSSQTGRTNNEQFF,TGTGCCAGCAGCTCACAGACAGGGAGGACCAACAATGAGCAGTTCTTC
few,TRBJ2-1,.,TRBV6-1,CASRDNSYNEQFF,TGTGCCAGCAGGGACAACTCTTACAATGAGCAGTTCTTC
.,TRBJ1-2,.,TRBV7-2,CASSLVGQTPGYTF,TGTGCCAGCAGCTTAGTTGGACAGACACCCGGCTACACCTTC
few,TRBJ2-1,.,TRBV27,CATLTRRNEQFF,TGTGCCACCCTTACCCGGCGGAATGAGCAGTTCTTC
few,TRBJ1-4,TRBD1,TRBV7-9,CASSPRTGISEKLFF,TGTGCCAGCAGCCCCCGGACAGGGATAAGCGAAAAACTGTTTTTT
.,TRBJ2-7,TRBD1,TRBV29-1,CSVARTGIGYEQYF,TGCAGCGTTGCTAGGACAGGGATCGGTTACGAGCAGTACTTC
.,TRBJ1-1,.,TRBV19,CASSTHSMNTEAFF,TGTGCCAGTTCCACGCACAGCATGAACACTGAAGCTTTCTTT
.,TRBJ2-2,.,TRBV7-9,CASSLGLGNTGELFF,TGTGCCAGCAGCTTAGGGCTAGGGAACACCGGGGAGCTGTTTTTT
few,TRBJ2-7,TRBD1,TRBV7-2,CASSFGTGVTYEQYF,TGTGCCAGCAGCTTCGGGACAGGGGTTACCTACGAGCAGTACTTC
few,TRBJ2-7,TRBD2,TRBV11-2,CASSLGTSSSEQYF,TGTGCCAGCAGCTTAGGGACTAGCTCTTCCGAGCAGTACTTC
few,TRBJ2-7,.,TRBV19,CASSRAPDYEQYF,TGTGCCAGTAGTAGGGCGCCAGACTACGAGCAGTACTTC
few,TRBJ1-4,TRBD1,TRBV28,CASSRTGEVSTNEKLFF,TGTGCCAGCAGTCGGACAGGCGAAGTGTCAACTAATGAAAAACTGTTTTTT
.,TRBJ2-7,TRBD2,TRBV18,CASSRTSGSSYEQYF,TGTGCCAGCTCACGGACTAGCGGGAGCTCCTACGAGCAGTACTTC
.,TRBJ2-7,TRBD1,TRBV7-6,CASTSSDRDEQYF,TGTGCCAGCACCTCATCCGACAGGGACGAGCAGTACTTC
.,TRBJ1-1,.,TRBV7-8,CASSFPQGEAFF,TGTGCCAGCAGCTTTCCACAGGGTGAAGCTTTCTTT
few,TRBJ1-4,.,TRBV18,CASSPAGVTEKLFF,TGTGCCAGCTCACCGGCAGGGGTGACTGAAAAACTGTTTTTT